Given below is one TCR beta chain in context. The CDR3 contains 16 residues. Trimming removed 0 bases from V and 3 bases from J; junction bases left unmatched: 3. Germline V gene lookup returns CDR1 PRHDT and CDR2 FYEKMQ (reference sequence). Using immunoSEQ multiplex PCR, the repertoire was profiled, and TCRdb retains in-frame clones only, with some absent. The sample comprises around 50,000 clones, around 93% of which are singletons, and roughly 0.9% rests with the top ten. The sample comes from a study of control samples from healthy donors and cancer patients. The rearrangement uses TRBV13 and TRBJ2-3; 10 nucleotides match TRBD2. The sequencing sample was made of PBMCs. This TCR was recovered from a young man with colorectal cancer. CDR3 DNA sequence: TGTGCCAGCAGCTTAGGACGTAGCGGGGGGACAGATACGCAGTATTTT. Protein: CASSLGRSGGTDTQYF.